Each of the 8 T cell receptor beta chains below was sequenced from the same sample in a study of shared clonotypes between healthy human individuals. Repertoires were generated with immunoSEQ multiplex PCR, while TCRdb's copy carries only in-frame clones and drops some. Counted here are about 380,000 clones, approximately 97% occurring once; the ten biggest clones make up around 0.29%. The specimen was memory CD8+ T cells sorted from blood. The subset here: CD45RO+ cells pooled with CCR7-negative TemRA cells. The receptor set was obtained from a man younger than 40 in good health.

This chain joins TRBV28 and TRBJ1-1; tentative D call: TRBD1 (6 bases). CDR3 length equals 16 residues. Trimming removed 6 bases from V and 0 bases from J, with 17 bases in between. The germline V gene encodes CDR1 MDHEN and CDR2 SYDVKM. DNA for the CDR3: TGTGCCAGCAGGCACAGGGTGAGGCTTATGAACACTGAAGCTTTCTTT. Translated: CASRHRVRLMNTEAFF.

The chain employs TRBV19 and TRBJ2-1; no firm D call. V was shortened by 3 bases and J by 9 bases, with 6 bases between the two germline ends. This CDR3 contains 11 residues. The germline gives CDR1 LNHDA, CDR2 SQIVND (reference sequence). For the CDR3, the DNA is TGTGCCAGTAGTATCCGCGCTGAGCAGTTCTTC. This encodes CASSIRAEQFF.

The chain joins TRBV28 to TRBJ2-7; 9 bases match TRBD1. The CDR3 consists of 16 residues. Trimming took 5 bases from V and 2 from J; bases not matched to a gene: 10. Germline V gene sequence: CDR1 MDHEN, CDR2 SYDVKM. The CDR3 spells CASSTGGAWRTYEQYF. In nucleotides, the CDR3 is TGTGCCAGCAGTACAGGGGGCGCGTGGAGGACCTACGAGCAGTACTTC.

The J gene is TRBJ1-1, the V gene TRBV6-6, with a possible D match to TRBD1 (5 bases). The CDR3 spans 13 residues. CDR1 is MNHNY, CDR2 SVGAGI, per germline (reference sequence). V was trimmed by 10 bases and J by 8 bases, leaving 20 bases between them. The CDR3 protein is CATRNGGGTEAFF. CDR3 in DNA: TGTGCCACCCGAAACGGGGGAGGGACCGAAGCTTTCTTT.

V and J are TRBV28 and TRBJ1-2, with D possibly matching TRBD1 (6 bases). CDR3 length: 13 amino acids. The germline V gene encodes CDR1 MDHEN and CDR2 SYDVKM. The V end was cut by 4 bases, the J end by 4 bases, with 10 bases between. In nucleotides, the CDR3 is TGTGCCAGCAGTTATCGGGACACCTATGGCTACACCTTC. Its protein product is CASSYRDTYGYTF.

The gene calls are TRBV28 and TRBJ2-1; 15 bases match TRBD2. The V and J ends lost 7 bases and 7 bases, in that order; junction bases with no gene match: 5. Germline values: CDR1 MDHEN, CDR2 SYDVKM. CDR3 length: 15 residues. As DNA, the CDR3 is TGTGCCAGCACCCGGACTAGCGGGAGGGGTAATGAGCAGTTCTTC. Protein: CASTRTSGRGNEQFF. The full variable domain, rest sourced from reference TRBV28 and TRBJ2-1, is DVKVTQSSRYLVKRTGEKVFLECVQDMDHENMFWYRQDPGLGLRLIYFSYDVKMKEKGDIPEGYSVSREKKERFSLILESASTNQTSMYLCASTRTSGRGNEQFFGPGTRLTVL.

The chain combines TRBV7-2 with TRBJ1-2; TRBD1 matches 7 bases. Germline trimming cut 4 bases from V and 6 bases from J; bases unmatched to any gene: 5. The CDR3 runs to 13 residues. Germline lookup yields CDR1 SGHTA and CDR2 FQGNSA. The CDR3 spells CASSSRQGDGYTF. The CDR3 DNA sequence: TGTGCCAGCAGCTCAAGACAGGGTGATGGCTACACCTTC.

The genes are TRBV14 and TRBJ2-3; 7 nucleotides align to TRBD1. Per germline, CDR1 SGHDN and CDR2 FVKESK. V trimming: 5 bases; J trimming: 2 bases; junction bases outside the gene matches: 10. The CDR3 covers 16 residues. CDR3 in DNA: TGTGCCAGCAGCGTTATCCACGGGACAGACACAGATACGCAGTATTTT. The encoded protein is CASSVIHGTDTDTQYF.